A selection of T cell receptor beta chains follows, all from one sample in a study of blood T cell repertoires in COVID-19. Assay used: immunoSEQ multiplex PCR; TCRdb lists only in-frame clones, some missing. The table records 150,000 to 200,000 clones, about 86% of them present only once. Specimen: peripheral blood. Receptor source: a young man with active or convalescent COVID-19. The CDR3 runs from the conserved cysteine through the conserved F or W. The D gene is left open where the match is weak. Size is stated for part of the rows, as once, few or many counts, or as a class when the clone is expanded.

size	D	V	J	DNA	CDR3
many	TRBD2	TRBV24-1	TRBJ2-1	TGTGCCACCAGTCGAGGGACTAGCGGGAGTAATGAGCAGTTCTTC	CATSRGTSGSNEQFF
NA	TRBD1	TRBV18	TRBJ2-1	TGTGCCAGCTCACCACCGAGGACAGGGGGCGGGAATGAGCAGTTCTTC	CASSPPRTGGGNEQFF
once	NA	TRBV11-3	TRBJ1-1	TGTGCCAGCAGCGCACCAGGGGTCTCTGAAGCTTTCTTT	CASSAPGVSEAFF
once	NA	TRBV30	TRBJ2-3	TGTGCCTGGAACACCGCGGTAGGCACAGATACGCAGTATTTT	CAWNTAVGTDTQYF
NA	NA	TRBV28	TRBJ1-5	TGTGCCAGCAGTTTATTTTGGACAGAAGAAAATGATGGCAATCAGCCCCAGCATTTT	CASSLFWTEENDGNQPQHF
NA	TRBD1	TRBV7-9	TRBJ2-1	TGTGCCAGCAGCCACGGACAGGGGGTCTCCTACAATGAGCAGTTCTTC	CASSHGQGVSYNEQFF
NA	TRBD2	TRBV5-1	TRBJ2-7	TGCGCCAGCAGCTTGGAAGCGGGAGGCTACGAGCAGTACTTC	CASSLEAGGYEQYF
NA	TRBD1	TRBV14	TRBJ1-5	TGTGCCAACAAGCAAGGACAGGGCGGTGGACAGCCCCAGCATTTT	CANKQGQGGGQPQHF
NA	NA	TRBV7-7	TRBJ2-5	TGTGCTAGCAGCCAACTAGTGGGCGCTGGGGAGACCCAGTACTTC	CASSQLVGAGETQYF
NA	NA	TRBV12-3/TRBV12-4	TRBJ1-2	TGTGCCAGCAGATCAGGGGAACCCTACACCTTC	CASRSGEPYTF
NA	TRBD1	TRBV28	TRBJ1-6	TGTGCCAGCAGTTTAATCGGACAGGCCCCCCACTTT	CASSLIGQAPHF
NA	NA	TRBV14	TRBJ2-7	TGTGCCAGCAGCCAAGATCAGGGGTCCTACGAGCAGTACTTC	CASSQDQGSYEQYF
NA	NA	TRBV5-4	TRBJ2-3	TGTGCCAGCAGCTTGGAAGGAGGGCGCACAGATACGCAGTATTTT	CASSLEGGRTDTQYF
NA	NA	TRBV7-9	TRBJ2-3	TGTGCCAGCAGCTTATACAGGGCAACAGATACGCAGTATTTT	CASSLYRATDTQYF
NA	NA	TRBV12-5	TRBJ1-2	TGTGCTAGTGGTTTGGTTGGCAGGGACTATGGCTACACCTTC	CASGLVGRDYGYTF
once	TRBD1	TRBV6-1	TRBJ1-5	TGTGCCAGCAGTGGACCCACCGGGACAGACCCTTGGAATCAGCCCCAGCATTTT	CASSGPTGTDPWNQPQHF
NA	TRBD1	TRBV9	TRBJ1-1	TGTGCCAGCAGCACGTCCCGGGACAGGGAGACTGAAGCTTTCTTT	CASSTSRDRETEAFF
NA	NA	TRBV19	TRBJ2-7	TGTGCCTCATGCAGCAGGGAAAGCCACGAGCAGTACTTC	CASCSRESHEQYF
NA	NA	TRBV5-1	TRBJ2-7	TGCGCCAGCAGCTTGGCCGAACAACCCGGGGTTGGGCAGTACTTC	CASSLAEQPGVGQYF
NA	NA	TRBV19	TRBJ2-1	TGTGCCAGTAGTATAGTTCGTAATGAGCAGTTCTTC	CASSIVRNEQFF
NA	NA	TRBV28	TRBJ1-2	TGTGCCAGCAGTTCTCACGGGAATAACTATGGCTACACCTTC	CASSSHGNNYGYTF
NA	TRBD1	TRBV4-3	TRBJ2-1	TGCGCCAGCAGCCAAGAAACAGGGGGCTCCTACAATGAGCAGTTCTTC	CASSQETGGSYNEQFF
NA	NA	TRBV21-1	TRBJ2-5	TGTGCCAGCAGCAAAGTAGGAAATCAGGACCAAGAGACCCAGTACTTC	CASSKVGNQDQETQYF
once	NA	TRBV27	TRBJ2-7	TGTGCCAGCAGCCACAACCGGGCAGCCCCGCTGGGGGGGTACTTC	CASSHNRAAPLGGYF
NA	TRBD1	TRBV30	TRBJ1-2	TGTGCCTGGGGACAGGGTCACTATGGCTACACCTTC	CAWGQGHYGYTF
NA	NA	TRBV2	TRBJ1-5	TGTGCCAGCAGTGAAGGGAGAGATAGCAATCAGCCCCAGCATTTT	CASSEGRDSNQPQHF
NA	NA	TRBV29-1	TRBJ1-1	TGCAGCGTTGATCGAGGGTTGAACACTGAAGCTTTCTTT	CSVDRGLNTEAFF
few	TRBD2	TRBV27	TRBJ2-1	TGTGCCAGCAGTACCTATAGCGGGAGAAATTTCTTAAGCTCCTACAATGAGCAGTTCTTC	CASSTYSGRNFLSSYNEQFF
NA	NA	TRBV28	TRBJ1-5	TGTGCCAGCACCGACCGGGGGGCCGATCAGCCCCAGCATTTT	CASTDRGADQPQHF
NA	NA	TRBV7-9	TRBJ1-5	TGTGCCAGCAGCTTATCCCTTCAGCCCCAGCATTTT	CASSLSLQPQHF
few	TRBD1	TRBV10-2	TRBJ1-1	TGCGCCAGCAGTGCGACAGGGAGGAACACTGAAGCTTTCTTT	CASSATGRNTEAFF
few	TRBD2	TRBV25-1	TRBJ2-7	TGTGCCAGCAGTGGTCGGCTAGCGGGAGACTACGAGCAGTACTTC	CASSGRLAGDYEQYF
NA	TRBD1	TRBV7-8	TRBJ1-2	TGTGCCAGCAGCTTTCGGGCCCGGACAGGGGAATATTCGACTAACTATGGCTACACCTTC	CASSFRARTGEYSTNYGYTF
NA	NA	TRBV3-1/TRBV3-2	TRBJ2-7	TGTGCCAGCAGCCTGCGGGCAAGCGTTACCTACGAGCAGTACTTC	CASSLRASVTYEQYF
NA	TRBD2	TRBV7-2	TRBJ2-7	TGTGCCAGCAGCTTACAGGGGACTAGCGGGTACGAGCAGTACTTC	CASSLQGTSGYEQYF
NA	TRBD2	TRBV30	TRBJ2-5	TGTGCCTGGAGTACCGTAGCGGGGGAGACCCAGTACTTC	CAWSTVAGETQYF
NA	NA	TRBV21-1	TRBJ2-1	TGTGCCAGCAGCTTGGGCGGGAGGGCGGAGCACAATGAGCAGTTCTTC	CASSLGGRAEHNEQFF
NA	NA	TRBV5-6	TRBJ1-2	TGTGCCAGCAGCGGACGGGGGTATCTTTTCAACACCTTC	CASSGRGYLFNTF
NA	TRBD2	TRBV7-8	TRBJ2-1	TGTGCCAGCAGCCTTAGGACTAGCGGGGGGGCTGGAAATGAGCAGTTCTTC	CASSLRTSGGAGNEQFF
NA	NA	TRBV10-3	TRBJ1-3	TGTGCCACGGGGAAGACCCCGGGGGGAAACACCATATATTTT	CATGKTPGGNTIYF